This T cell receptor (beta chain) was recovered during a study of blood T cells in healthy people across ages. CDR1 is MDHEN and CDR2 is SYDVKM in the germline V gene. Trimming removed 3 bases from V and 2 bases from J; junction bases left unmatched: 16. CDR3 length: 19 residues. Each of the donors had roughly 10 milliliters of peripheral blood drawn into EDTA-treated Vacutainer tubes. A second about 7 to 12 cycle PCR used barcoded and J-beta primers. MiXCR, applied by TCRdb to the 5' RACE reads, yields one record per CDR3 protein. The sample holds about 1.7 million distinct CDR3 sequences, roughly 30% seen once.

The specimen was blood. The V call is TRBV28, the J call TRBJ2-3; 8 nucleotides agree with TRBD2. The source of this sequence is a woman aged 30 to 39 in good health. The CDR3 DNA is TGTGCCAGCAGTTTTTGGAGGGATTCAATCGGGGGGGTCACAGATACGCAGTATTTT. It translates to CASSFWRDSIGGVTDTQYF. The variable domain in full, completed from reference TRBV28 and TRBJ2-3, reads DVKVTQSSRYLVKRTGEKVFLECVQDMDHENMFWYRQDPGLGLRLIYFSYDVKMKEKGDIPEGYSVSREKKERFSLILESASTNQTSMYLCASSFWRDSIGGVTDTQYFGPGTRLTVL.